The 19 T cell receptor beta chains presented below share a single source sample, sequenced in a study of shared clonotypes between healthy human individuals. Here immunoSEQ multiplex PCR was the method, and the copy in TCRdb shows in-frame clones only, minus some. Among about 2.4 million clones listed, 85% to 95% were seen once. The specimen sequenced was naive CD4+ T cells sorted from blood. This sample's subset: CD45RA+ positively selected. These receptors were collected from a man in his late teens or twenties in good health.

In this sample, this clone turned up once. J is TRBJ2-5 and V is TRBV5-5, with a tentative D call TRBD2 (6 bases). The CDR3 consists of 13 residues. Germline loops: CDR1 SGHKS, CDR2 YYEKEE (reference sequence). V was trimmed by 0 bases and J by 5 bases, leaving 8 bases between them. The CDR3 region is CASSLARGETQYF. The CDR3 DNA reads TGTGCCAGCAGCTTGGCACGGGGGGAGACCCAGTACTTC.

Of note for this clone: Within the sample, other DNA sequences also encode this same CDR3. This chain joins TRBV10-3 and TRBJ2-7; 7 nucleotides agree with TRBD1. The germline CDR1 and CDR2 sequences are ENHRY and SYGVKD. This CDR3 is 13 amino acids long. Trimming at V came to 3 bases and at J to 6 bases, leaving 5 bases not matched to a gene. The CDR3 DNA reads as TGTGCCATCAGTGATGGACAGGTTGGCGAGCAGTACTTC. This encodes CAISDGQVGEQYF.

This clone was detected only once. The chain has TRBV7-2 and TRBJ1-6, with 9 bases aligning to TRBD1. This CDR3 has 15 amino acids. The V segment lost 2 bases and the J segment 10 bases; nucleotides outside the gene matches: 6. The germline CDR1 and CDR2 sequences are SGHTA and FQGNSA. CDR3 sequence reads: CASSLRTGEGSPLHF. The CDR3 DNA reads TGTGCCAGCAGCTTAAGGACAGGGGAAGGGTCACCCCTCCACTTT.

CDR3 nucleotide sequence: TGTGCCAGCGGGGGCTACGAGCAGTACTTC. Protein product: CASGGYEQYF. The rearrangement links TRBV27 to TRBJ2-7; D might be TRBD1 or TRBD2, each matching 5 bases. Trimming stripped 8 bases from V and 3 bases from J, with 5 bases between. This CDR3 is 10 amino acids long. Germline CDR1 and CDR2: MNHEY and SMNVEV (reference sequence).

This chain links TRBV2 with TRBJ2-2; D is ambiguous. V lost 10 bases, J lost 0 bases, and 9 bases lay in between. Germline-derived CDR1 and CDR2 are SNHLY and FYNNEI. The CDR3 is 13 residues long. Here the CDR3 DNA reads TGTGCCACCCGGACCGCGAACACCGGGGAGCTGTTTTTT. Translating gives CATRTANTGELFF.

The V gene is TRBV19, the J gene TRBJ2-2, with 7 bases identical to TRBD1. Unmatched junction bases numbered 7, after V lost 6 bases and J lost 6 bases. Germline V gene lookup returns CDR1 LNHDA and CDR2 SQIVND (reference sequence). This CDR3 spans 14 amino acids. CDR3 sequence: CASRATGDAGELFF. CDR3 nucleotides: TGTGCCAGTAGGGCCACAGGGGACGCCGGGGAGCTGTTTTTT.

The chain uses TRBV5-1 and TRBJ2-7; no definite D call. Looked up from germline, CDR1 is SGHRS and CDR2 is YFSETQ. V gave up 5 bases and J gave up 5 bases, with 11 bases separating them. CDR3 length: 12 amino acids. The CDR3 DNA is TGCGCCAGCAGACTGGGTAGTAACGAGCAGTACTTC. Its protein product is CASRLGSNEQYF.

The J gene is TRBJ1-2, the V gene TRBV6-5, with D unresolved. Trimming cost V 3 bases and J 10 bases, with 15 bases left between them. The CDR3 is 13 residues long. Germline V lookup: CDR1 MNHEY, CDR2 SVGAGI. CDR3 bases: TGTGCCAGCAGTTATAGAGAGGGTCTCCCCTACACCTTC. It specifies CASSYREGLPYTF.

This clone was observed a single time. This same CDR3 is encoded by further DNA sequences in the sample. Here the CDR3 DNA reads TGTGCCAGCAGCAGTAGGACTAGCGGAGCGTACGAGCAGTACTTC. It translates to CASSSRTSGAYEQYF. V gene TRBV7-2 combines with J gene TRBJ2-7; 10 bases line up with TRBD2. J lost 4 bases, V lost 5 bases, and 8 bases had no gene match. CDR1 is SGHTA, CDR2 FQGNSA, per germline. CDR3 size: 15 residues.

The V and J genes are TRBV10-3 and TRBJ2-1, with 9 bases matching TRBD2. This CDR3 spans 15 amino acids. After removal of 7 bases from V and 3 bases from J, the junction contained 7 bases not matched to a gene. The V gene's germline CDR1 is ENHRY and CDR2 SYGVKD. The CDR3, as DNA: TGTGCCATCAATGGCGTAGCGGGAGACTACAATGAGCAGTTCTTC. Translation gives CAINGVAGDYNEQFF.

The rearrangement links TRBV30 to TRBJ2-7; TRBD2 might be the D (6 bases). Trimming removed 0 bases at V and 7 bases at J, with 22 bases between. From germline, CDR1 is GTSNPN and CDR2 SVGIG (reference sequence). The CDR3 totals 16 residues. This chain's CDR3 is CAWSVRGALTRGEQYF. The CDR3 DNA is TGTGCCTGGAGTGTACGCGGGGCACTTACACGTGGGGAGCAGTACTTC.

The rearrangement joins TRBV5-1 to TRBJ1-5; D is possibly TRBD1 (5 bases). The CDR3 has 15 residues. Germline V gives CDR1 SGHRS, CDR2 YFSETQ. V shed 0 bases and J shed 5 bases, with 12 bases lying between them. CDR3 DNA sequence: TGCGCCAGCAGCTTGGAAGGGGCTCGCGATCAGCCCCAGCATTTT. Amino acids: CASSLEGARDQPQHF.

The V gene is TRBV5-1, the J gene TRBJ2-7; D ambiguous. The CDR3 contains 15 residues. V dropped 1 base and J dropped 0 bases, with 11 bases sitting between them. Per germline, CDR1 SGHRS and CDR2 YFSETQ. CDR3 amino acids: CASSLTTGPSYEQYF. For the CDR3, the DNA is TGCGCCAGCAGCTTGACCACCGGACCCTCCTACGAGCAGTACTTC.

The rearrangement joins TRBV5-4 to TRBJ2-6; 9 nucleotides align to TRBD1. After removal of 3 bases from V and 0 bases from J, the junction contained 4 bases not matched to a gene. The CDR3 has 17 residues. In germline, CDR1 is SGHNT, CDR2 YYREEE (reference sequence). The CDR3 DNA reads TGTGCCAGCAGCTGGGGGACAGGGCACTCTGGGGCCAACGTCCTGACTTTC. It specifies CASSWGTGHSGANVLTF.

The V and J genes are TRBV4-1 and TRBJ1-4; 7 bases map to TRBD1. This CDR3 region has 15 residues. Trimming took 4 bases from V and 7 from J; bases not matched to a gene: 9. Germline CDR1 MGHRA, CDR2 YSYEKL. The CDR3 sequence: CASSRLQGTLEKLFF. The CDR3 DNA follows: TGCGCCAGCAGCCGATTACAGGGGACGCTTGAAAAACTGTTTTTT.

V gene TRBV6-5 combines with J gene TRBJ1-4; D unresolved. Germline CDR1 MNHEY, CDR2 SVGAGI. V was trimmed by 5 bases and J by 0 bases, leaving 10 bases between them. CDR3 length: 15 amino acids. The CDR3 loop is CASSADWTTNEKLFF. CDR3 nucleotide sequence: TGTGCCAGCAGTGCGGACTGGACAACTAATGAAAAACTGTTTTTT.

The rearrangement links TRBV2 to TRBJ2-7, with a possible D match to TRBD1 (7 bases). This CDR3 has 14 amino acids. CDR1 is SNHLY and CDR2 is FYNNEI in the germline V gene. Trimming removed 6 bases from V and 3 bases from J, with 15 bases in between. The CDR3 here is CASSRGSGGYEQYF. DNA of the CDR3: TGTGCCAGCAGCAGGGGGTCCGGGGGCTACGAGCAGTACTTC.

The count of this clone is one. This chain uses TRBV11-2 with TRBJ2-7, with unresolved D. The CDR3 runs 16 residues. The germline gives CDR1 SGHAT, CDR2 FQNNGV. V lost 0 bases and J lost 3, with 15 bases in between. The CDR3 loop is CASSLDHGLRVYEQYF. The CDR3 coding sequence is TGTGCCAGCAGCTTAGATCATGGTCTCCGCGTCTACGAGCAGTACTTC. The full variable domain, in which reference TRBV11-2 and TRBJ2-7 provide the parts outside the CDR3, is EAGVAQSPRYKIIEKRQSVAFWCNPISGHATLYWYQQILGQGPKLLIQFQNNGVVDDSQLPKDRFSAERLKGVDSTLKIQPAKLEDSAVYLCASSLDHGLRVYEQYFGPGTRLTVT.

J is TRBJ1-5 and V is TRBV6-1; D is undetermined. V was clipped by 3 bases and J by 15 bases, with 21 bases between them. This CDR3 comprises 14 residues. Germline V gene data show CDR1 as MNHNS and CDR2 as SASEGT. CDR3 sequence (DNA): TGTGCCAGCAGTGAGGGCAGTTCAATCATTGGTGGGCATTTT. This gives the protein CASSEGSSIIGGHF.